This TCR beta chain was recovered during a study of blood T cell repertoires in COVID-19. Study-wide background: Spain, Italy and the United States supplied samples that represented acute and convalescent COVID-19. PBMCs, B-cell-depleted T cells, or T cells provided the cDNA or gDNA that made up the material.

Per the original methods: Reference gene primer amplification in the assay estimated nucleated cell counts. Measured with immunoSEQ multiplex PCR; TCRdb has only the in-frame clones, and not every one. V and J calls and clone size follow that table, whereas D and trimming were derived from the DNA. The repertoire holds more than 100,000 clones, more than 85% seen once, with around 6.2% in the top ten. The V end lost 3 bases, the J end lost 5 bases, and 11 bases lay between the germline ends. The CDR3 extends over 13 amino acids. Germline-derived CDR1 and CDR2 are DFQATT and SNEGSKA (reference sequence).

Sequencing was done on a sample of peripheral blood. The genes are TRBV20-1 and TRBJ2-4; D is perhaps TRBD1 (6 bases). The source of this sequence is a human donor in a cohort sampled during active COVID-19. CDR3 in amino acids: CSASYRAENIQYF. CDR3 coding DNA: TGCAGTGCTAGTTACAGGGCGGAAAACATTCAGTACTTC.